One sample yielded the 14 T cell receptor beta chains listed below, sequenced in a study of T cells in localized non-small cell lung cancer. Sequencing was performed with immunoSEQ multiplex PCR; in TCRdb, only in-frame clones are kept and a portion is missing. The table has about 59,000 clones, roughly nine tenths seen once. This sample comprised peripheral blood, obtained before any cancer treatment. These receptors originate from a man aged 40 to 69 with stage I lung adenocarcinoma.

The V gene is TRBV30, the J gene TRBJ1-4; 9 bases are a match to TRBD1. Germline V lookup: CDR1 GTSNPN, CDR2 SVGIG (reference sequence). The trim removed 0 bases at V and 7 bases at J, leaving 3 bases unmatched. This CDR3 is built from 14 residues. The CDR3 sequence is CAWSVRTGVEKLFF. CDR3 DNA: TGTGCCTGGAGTGTCAGGACAGGGGTTGAAAAACTGTTTTTT.

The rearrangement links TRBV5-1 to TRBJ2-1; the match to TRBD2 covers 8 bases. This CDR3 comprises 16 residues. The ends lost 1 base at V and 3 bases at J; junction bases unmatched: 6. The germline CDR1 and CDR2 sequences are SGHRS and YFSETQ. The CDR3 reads CASSLFAREVYNEQFF. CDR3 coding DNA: TGCGCCAGCAGCTTGTTCGCGCGGGAGGTCTACAATGAGCAGTTCTTC.

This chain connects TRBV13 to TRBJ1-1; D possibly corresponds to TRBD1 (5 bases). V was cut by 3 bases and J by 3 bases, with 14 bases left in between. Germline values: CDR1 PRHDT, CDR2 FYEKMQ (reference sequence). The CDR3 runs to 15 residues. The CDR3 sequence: CASSFPRARDTEAFF. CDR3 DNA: TGTGCCAGCAGCTTCCCCAGGGCGAGGGACACTGAAGCTTTCTTT.

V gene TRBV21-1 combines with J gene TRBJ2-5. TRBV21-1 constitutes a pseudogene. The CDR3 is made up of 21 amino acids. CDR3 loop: CASSKEEYGAASGRGHETQYF. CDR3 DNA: TGTGCCAGCAGCAAAGAAGAATATGGGGCAGCCTCCGGTCGGGGTCACGAGACCCAGTACTTC.

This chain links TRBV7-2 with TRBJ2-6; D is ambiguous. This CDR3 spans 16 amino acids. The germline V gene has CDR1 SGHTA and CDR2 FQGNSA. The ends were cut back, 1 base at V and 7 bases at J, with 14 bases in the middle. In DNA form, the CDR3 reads TGTGCCAGCAGCTTAGATTGGACGGGTTCCGCCAACGTCCTGACTTTC. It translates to CASSLDWTGSANVLTF.

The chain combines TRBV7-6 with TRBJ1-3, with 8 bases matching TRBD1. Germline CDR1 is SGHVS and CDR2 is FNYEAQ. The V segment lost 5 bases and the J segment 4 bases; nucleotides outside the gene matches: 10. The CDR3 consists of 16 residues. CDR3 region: CASSLIQGAGGNTIYF. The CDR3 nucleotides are TGTGCCAGCAGCCTAATCCAGGGGGCGGGAGGAAACACCATATATTTT. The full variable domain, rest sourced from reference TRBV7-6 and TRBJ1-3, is GAGVSQSPRYKVTKRGQDVALRCDPISGHVSLYWYRQALGQGPEFLTYFNYEAQQDKSGLPNDRFSAERPEGSISTLTIQRTEQRDSAMYRCASSLIQGAGGNTIYFGEGSWLTVV.

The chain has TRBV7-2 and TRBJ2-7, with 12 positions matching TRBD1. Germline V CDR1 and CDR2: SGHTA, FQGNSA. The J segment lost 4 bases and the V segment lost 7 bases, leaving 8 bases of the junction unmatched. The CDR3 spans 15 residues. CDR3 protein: CASNDLGQGAYEQYF. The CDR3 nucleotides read TGTGCCAGCAACGACTTGGGACAGGGGGCGTACGAGCAGTACTTC.

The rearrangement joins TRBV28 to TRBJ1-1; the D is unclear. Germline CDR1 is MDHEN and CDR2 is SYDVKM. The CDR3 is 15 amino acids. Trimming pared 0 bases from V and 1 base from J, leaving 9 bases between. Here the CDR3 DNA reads TGTGCCAGCAGTTTATGGAGGGCAGGGAACACTGAAGCTTTCTTT. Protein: CASSLWRAGNTEAFF.

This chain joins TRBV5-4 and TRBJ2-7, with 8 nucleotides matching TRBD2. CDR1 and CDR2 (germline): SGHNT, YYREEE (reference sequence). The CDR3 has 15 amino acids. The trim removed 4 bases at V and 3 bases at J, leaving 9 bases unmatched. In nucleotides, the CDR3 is TGTGCCAGCAGCGAGGGACTAGGGTCCCACTACGAGCAGTACTTC. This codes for CASSEGLGSHYEQYF.

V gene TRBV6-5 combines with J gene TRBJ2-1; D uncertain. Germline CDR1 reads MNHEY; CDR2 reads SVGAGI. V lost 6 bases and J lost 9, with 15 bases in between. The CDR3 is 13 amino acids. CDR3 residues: CASSTTSRAEQFF. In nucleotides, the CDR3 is TGTGCCAGCAGCACTACTTCTAGAGCTGAGCAGTTCTTC.

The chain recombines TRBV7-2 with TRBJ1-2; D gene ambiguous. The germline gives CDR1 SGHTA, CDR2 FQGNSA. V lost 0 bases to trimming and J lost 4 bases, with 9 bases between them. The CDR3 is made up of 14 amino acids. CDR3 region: CASSLATWGYGYTF. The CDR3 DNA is TGTGCCAGCAGCTTAGCGACCTGGGGCTATGGCTACACCTTC.

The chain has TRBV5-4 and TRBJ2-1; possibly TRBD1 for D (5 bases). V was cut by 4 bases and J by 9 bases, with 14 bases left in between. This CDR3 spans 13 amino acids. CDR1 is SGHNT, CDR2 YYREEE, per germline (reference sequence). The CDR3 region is CASSTIDSGEQFF. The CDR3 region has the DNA TGTGCCAGCAGCACCATCGACAGTGGTGAGCAGTTCTTC.

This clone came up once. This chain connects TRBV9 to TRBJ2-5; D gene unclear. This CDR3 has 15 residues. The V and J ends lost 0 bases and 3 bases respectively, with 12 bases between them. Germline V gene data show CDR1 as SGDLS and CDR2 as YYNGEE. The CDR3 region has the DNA TGTGCCAGCAGCGTAGGGGGTAGGGTAAAAGAGACCCAGTACTTC. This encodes CASSVGGRVKETQYF.

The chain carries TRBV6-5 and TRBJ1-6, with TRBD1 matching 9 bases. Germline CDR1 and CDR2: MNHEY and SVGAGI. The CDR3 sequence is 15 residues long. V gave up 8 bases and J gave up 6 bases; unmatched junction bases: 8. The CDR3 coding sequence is TGTGCCAGCCGTAGTTCGGACAGGGGTAATTCACCCCTCCACTTT. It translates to CASRSSDRGNSPLHF.